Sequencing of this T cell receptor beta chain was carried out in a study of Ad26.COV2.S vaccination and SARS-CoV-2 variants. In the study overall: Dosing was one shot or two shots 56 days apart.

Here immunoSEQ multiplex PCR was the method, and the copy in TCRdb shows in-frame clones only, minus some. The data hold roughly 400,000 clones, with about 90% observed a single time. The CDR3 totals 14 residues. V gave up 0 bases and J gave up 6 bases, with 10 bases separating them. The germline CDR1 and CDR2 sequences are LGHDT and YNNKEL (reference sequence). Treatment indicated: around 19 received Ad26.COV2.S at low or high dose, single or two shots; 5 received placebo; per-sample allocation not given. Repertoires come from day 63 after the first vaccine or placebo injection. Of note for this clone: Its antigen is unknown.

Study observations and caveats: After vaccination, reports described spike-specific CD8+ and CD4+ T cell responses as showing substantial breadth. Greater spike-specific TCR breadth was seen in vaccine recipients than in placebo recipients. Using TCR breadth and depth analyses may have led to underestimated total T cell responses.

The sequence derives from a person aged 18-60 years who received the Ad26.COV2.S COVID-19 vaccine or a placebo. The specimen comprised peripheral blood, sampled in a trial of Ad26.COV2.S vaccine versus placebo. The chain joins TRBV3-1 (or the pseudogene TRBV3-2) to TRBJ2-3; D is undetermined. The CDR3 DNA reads TGTGCCAGCAGCCAAGAAGGCTCCGGGGATACGCAGTATTTT. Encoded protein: CASSQEGSGDTQYF.